Sequencing of this TCR beta chain was carried out in a study of T cells in Graves' hyperthyroidism and ophthalmopathy. The table lists this clonotype with many counts. The V gene's germline CDR1 is MNHNS and CDR2 SASEGT. The CDR3 loop spans 14 amino acids. V lost 7 bases, J lost 7 bases, and 9 bases stayed unmatched. There were TCR beta CDR3 regions amplified from RNA transcripts. TCR CDR3 underwent first-round RT-PCR with the HTBI primer set. TCRdb processed the multiplex PCR reads anew with MiXCR; each CDR3 protein has one entry. The data contain approximately 480,000 distinct CDR3 sequences, around 21% of them seen just once; the ten biggest clones take up about a quarter.

The origin of this receptor is a man between 18 and 35 years old with Graves' hyperthyroidism. The chain carries TRBV6-1 and TRBJ1-5; 8 bases are a match to TRBD1. The sample was blood. CDR3 in amino acids: CASTSRYRGQPQHF. For the CDR3, the DNA is TGTGCCAGCACCTCGCGGTACAGGGGGCAGCCCCAGCATTTT.